The 15 T cell receptor beta chains below come from one sample, sequenced in a study of shared clonotypes between healthy human individuals. Profiled with immunoSEQ multiplex PCR; TCRdb holds only in-frame clones, not every one. Of 1,100,000 or so clones in the sample, about four fifths are singletons; the top ten hold under 0.6%. Sequenced sample: memory CD4+ T cells from PBMCs. Indicated subset: CD45RA-negative fraction. The receptors originated from a man between 18 and 35 years old in good health. Some clones in this sample may be carry-over from other donors' samples.

The chain is built from TRBV6-5 and TRBJ1-1; unclear D gene. Germline CDR1 and CDR2: MNHEY and SVGAGI. Trimming removed 0 bases at V and 1 base at J, with 9 bases between. The CDR3 loop spans 15 amino acids. CDR3 nucleotides: TGTGCCAGCAGTTACTCGAGGAACGGGAACACTGAAGCTTTCTTT. It codes for CASSYSRNGNTEAFF.

V is TRBV6-6 and J is TRBJ1-1, with 11 bases lining up with TRBD1. Germline loops: CDR1 MNHNY, CDR2 SVGAGI (reference sequence). V trimming: 7 bases; J trimming: 7 bases; junction bases outside the gene matches: 11. The CDR3 loop spans 15 amino acids. DNA for the CDR3: TGTGCCAGCACTCAAGACGGACAGGGGGCACGTGAAGCTTTCTTT. It yields the protein CASTQDGQGAREAFF.

The V and J genes are TRBV28 and TRBJ1-5, with D possibly TRBD1 on 5 matching bases. The CDR3 totals 15 residues. V gave up 5 bases and J gave up 4 bases, with 15 bases separating them. Germline loops: CDR1 MDHEN, CDR2 SYDVKM. This CDR3 is CASSEHQGPNQPQHF. CDR3 DNA: TGTGCCAGCAGTGAACACCAGGGCCCTAATCAGCCCCAGCATTTT.

This chain uses TRBV7-3 with TRBJ2-1; no definite D call. Trimming took 6 bases from V and 4 from J, leaving 16 bases between them. Germline values: CDR1 SGHTA, CDR2 FQGTGA. The CDR3 runs to 15 residues. The CDR3 is CASSPKMGGYNEQFF. The CDR3 DNA is TGTGCCAGCAGTCCTAAAATGGGTGGATACAATGAGCAGTTCTTC.

In DNA form, the CDR3 reads TGTGCCAGCAGCCCCGCGGCGGGACCCTATGAGCAGTTCTTC. Encoded protein: CASSPAAGPYEQFF. J is TRBJ2-1 and V is TRBV11-3; possibly TRBD2 for D (6 bases). V dropped 5 bases and J dropped 8 bases, with 16 bases sitting between them. The CDR3 totals 14 residues. In germline, CDR1 is SGHNT, CDR2 YENEEA. The full variable domain, with the rest looked up from reference TRBV11-3 and TRBJ2-1, is EAGVVQSPRYKIIEKKQPVAFWCNPISGHNTLYWYLQNLGQGPELLIRYENEEAVDDSQLPKDRFSAERLKGVDSTLKIQPAELGDSAVYLCASSPAAGPYEQFFGPGTRLTVL.

The rearrangement links TRBV6-6 to TRBJ2-2; 7 positions agree with TRBD1. With 8 bases clipped from V and 0 bases from J, the junction kept 6 bases outside the gene matches. This CDR3 region has 15 residues. CDR1 and CDR2 from the germline V gene are MNHNY and SVGAGI (reference sequence). The CDR3 DNA sequence: TGTGCCAGCGCCCCGGGACAGACGAACACCGGGGAGCTGTTTTTT. This sequence encodes CASAPGQTNTGELFF.

The V call is TRBV5-1, the J call TRBJ2-5; D is ambiguous. Germline CDR1 and CDR2: SGHRS and YFSETQ. This CDR3 spans 13 amino acids. Trimming stripped 2 bases from V and 3 bases from J, with 8 bases between. This CDR3 reads CASSLGAKETQYF. Here the CDR3 DNA reads TGCGCCAGCAGCTTAGGTGCAAAAGAGACCCAGTACTTC.

The rearrangement links TRBV27 to TRBJ2-1, with D unresolved. V lost 8 bases and J 3 bases, leaving 17 bases between the germline ends. Germline values: CDR1 MNHEY, CDR2 SMNVEV (reference sequence). There are 15 residues in the CDR3. The CDR3: CASGLGARNYNEQFF. The CDR3 coding sequence is TGTGCCAGCGGCCTTGGAGCGCGAAACTACAATGAGCAGTTCTTC.

The gene calls are TRBV25-1 and TRBJ2-2; D gene unclear. The germline V gene has CDR1 MGHDK and CDR2 SYGVNS. With 4 bases removed from V and 6 bases from J, the gap between germline ends came to 9 bases. This CDR3 is built from 13 residues. Here the CDR3 DNA reads TGTGCCAGCAGTGCCCCGATCGCCGGGGAGCTGTTTTTT. Encoded protein: CASSAPIAGELFF. Looking up the rest from reference TRBV25-1 and TRBJ2-2 gives the full variable domain: EADIYQTPRYLVIGTGKKITLECSQTMGHDKMYWYQQDPGMELHLIHYSYGVNSTEKGDLSSESTVSRIRTEHFPLTLESARPSHTSQYLCASSAPIAGELFFGEGSRLTVL.

A remark on this clone: Other DNA variants within this sample encode the same CDR3. The rearrangement uses TRBV5-1 and TRBJ1-5, with TRBD1 matching 7 bases. Trimming cost V 4 bases and J 2 bases; bases outside gene matches: 3. Germline V gene data show CDR1 as SGHRS and CDR2 as YFSETQ. The length of the CDR3 is 14 residues. This chain's CDR3 is CASSRTGGNQPQHF. The CDR3 DNA is TGCGCCAGCAGCCGAACAGGGGGCAATCAGCCCCAGCATTTT.

A remark on this clone: This CDR3 is also generated by other DNA sequences in the sample. This sequence joins TRBV2 and TRBJ2-5; tentative D call: TRBD1 (6 bases). Germline-derived CDR1 and CDR2 are SNHLY and FYNNEI. V shed 2 bases and J shed 4 bases, with 11 bases lying between them. This CDR3 contains 14 residues. The CDR3 sequence is CASSEQGSGETQYF. CDR3 bases: TGTGCCAGCAGTGAACAGGGGTCCGGAGAGACCCAGTACTTC.

The rearrangement links TRBV7-7 to TRBJ2-5; D is uncertain. There are 14 residues in the CDR3. Trimming shortened V by 1 base and J by 1 base, and 7 bases separated the two germline ends. Germline assignment: CDR1 SSHAT and CDR2 FNYEAQ (reference sequence). CDR3 in amino acids: CASSLGRSQETQYF. The DNA for the CDR3 is TGTGCCAGCAGCTTAGGCCGGAGCCAAGAGACCCAGTACTTC.

The V gene is TRBV19, the J gene TRBJ1-5, with D possibly being TRBD1 (5 bases). CDR3 length: 15 residues. Germline-derived CDR1 and CDR2 are LNHDA and SQIVND (reference sequence). Trimming removed 5 bases from V and 9 bases from J, with 20 bases in between. CDR3: CASSQAVPGVGPQHF. DNA for the CDR3: TGTGCCAGTAGTCAGGCGGTGCCGGGGGTAGGGCCCCAGCATTTT.

The chain is built from TRBV25-1 and TRBJ1-2; D uncertain. V was trimmed by 5 bases and J by 7 bases, leaving 14 bases between them. CDR1 is MGHDK and CDR2 is SYGVNS in the germline V gene. The CDR3 covers 13 residues. The chain's CDR3 is CASSRGQEGGYTF. The CDR3 bases are TGTGCCAGCAGTCGGGGTCAAGAGGGTGGCTACACCTTC.

The chain couples TRBV28 to TRBJ1-2, with 7 bases matching TRBD1. The CDR3 is 18 amino acids. V gave up 7 bases and J gave up 2 bases; unmatched junction bases: 19. CDR1 and CDR2 from the germline V gene are MDHEN and SYDVKM. The CDR3 DNA sequence: TGTGCCAGCACCGTTCCGACAGGGTTGTCTTTTAGCAACTATGGCTACACCTTC. Its translation: CASTVPTGLSFSNYGYTF.